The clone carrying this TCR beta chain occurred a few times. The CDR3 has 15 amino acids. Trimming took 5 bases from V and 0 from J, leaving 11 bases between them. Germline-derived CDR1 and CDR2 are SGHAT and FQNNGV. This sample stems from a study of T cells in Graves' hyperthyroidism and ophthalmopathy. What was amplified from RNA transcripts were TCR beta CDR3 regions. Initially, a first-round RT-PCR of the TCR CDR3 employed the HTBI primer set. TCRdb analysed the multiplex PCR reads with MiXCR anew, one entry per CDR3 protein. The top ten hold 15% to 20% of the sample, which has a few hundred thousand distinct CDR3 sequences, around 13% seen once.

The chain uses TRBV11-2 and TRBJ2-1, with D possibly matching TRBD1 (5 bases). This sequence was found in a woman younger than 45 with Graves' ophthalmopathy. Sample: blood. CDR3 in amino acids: CASSTTVGSYNEQFF. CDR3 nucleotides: TGTGCCAGCAGCACGACAGTAGGCTCCTACAATGAGCAGTTCTTC.